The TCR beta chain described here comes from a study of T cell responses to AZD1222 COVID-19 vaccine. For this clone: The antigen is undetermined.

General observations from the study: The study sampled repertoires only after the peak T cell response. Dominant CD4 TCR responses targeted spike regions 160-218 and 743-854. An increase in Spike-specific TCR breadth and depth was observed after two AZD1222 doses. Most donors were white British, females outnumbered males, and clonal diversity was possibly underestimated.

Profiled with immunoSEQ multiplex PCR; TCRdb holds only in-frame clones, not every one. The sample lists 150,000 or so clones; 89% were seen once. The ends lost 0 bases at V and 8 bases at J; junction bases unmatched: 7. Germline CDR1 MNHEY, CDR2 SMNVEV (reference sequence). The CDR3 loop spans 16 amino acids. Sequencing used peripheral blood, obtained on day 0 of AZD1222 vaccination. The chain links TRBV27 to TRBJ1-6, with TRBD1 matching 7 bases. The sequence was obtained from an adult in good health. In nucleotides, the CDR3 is TGTGCCAGCAGTTTATCGCTAGGGGGCAGGGATTCACCCCTCCACTTT. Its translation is CASSLSLGGRDSPLHF.